Listed here are 29 T cell receptor beta chains from one sample, sequenced in a study of blood T cell repertoires in COVID-19 (TCRdb year 2020). The library was obtained by the immunoSEQ multiplex PCR assay. Drawn from immuneACCESS, this table holds only the in-frame rearrangements with V and J called that TCRdb kept. Clones are partly lost; checked studies trace under half to an unresolved V gene and leave the rest unexplained. In all, the sample holds about 200,000 clones, and about 88% of those were seen once. Clones ranked in the top ten supply roughly 24% of the sample. Specimen: PBMCs or T cells enriched from blood (not recorded which). These receptors came from a woman between 35 and 50 years old in a cohort exposed to, infected with or recovered from COVID-19 (not recorded which).

V and J are TRBV28 and TRBJ2-7; 9 bases match TRBD2. The CDR3 loop spans 14 amino acids. Trimming removed 5 bases from V and 3 bases from J; junction bases left unmatched: 5. Germline assignment: CDR1 MDHEN and CDR2 SYDVKM. CDR3 protein: CASSDAGGNYEQYF. For the CDR3, the DNA is TGTGCCAGCAGTGACGCGGGGGGGAACTACGAGCAGTACTTC.

This clone has a handful of counts. CDR3 bases: TGTGCCAGCAACCTAGCGGGGGGGCGAGAGACCCAGTACTTC. Protein: CASNLAGGRETQYF. V is TRBV28 and J is TRBJ2-5; 12 bases are shared with TRBD2. The CDR3 runs 14 residues. Trimming removed 7 bases from V and 4 bases from J; junction bases left unmatched: 4. Germline V gene lookup returns CDR1 MDHEN and CDR2 SYDVKM. Looking up the rest from reference TRBV28 and TRBJ2-5 gives the full variable domain: DVKVTQSSRYLVKRTGEKVFLECVQDMDHENMFWYRQDPGLGLRLIYFSYDVKMKEKGDIPEGYSVSREKKERFSLILESASTNQTSMYLCASNLAGGRETQYFGPGTRLLVL.

This chain connects TRBV19 to TRBJ2-7; D is perhaps TRBD2 (5 bases). V lost 3 bases and J 4 bases, leaving 10 bases between the germline ends. Germline loops: CDR1 LNHDA, CDR2 SQIVND (reference sequence). This CDR3 contains 13 residues. The CDR3 protein is CASSIDRGYEQYF. CDR3 nucleotide sequence: TGTGCCAGTAGTATCGATCGAGGGTACGAGCAGTACTTC.

The rearrangement links TRBV10-3 to TRBJ1-2; 10 bases are a match to TRBD1. The ends lost 2 bases at V and 4 bases at J; junction bases unmatched: 4. The germline gives CDR1 ENHRY, CDR2 SYGVKD. The CDR3 loop spans 15 amino acids. CDR3 sequence (DNA): TGTGCCATCAGTGAGGAGACAGGGGGCCTCTATGGCTACACCTTC. This codes for CAISEETGGLYGYTF.

The chain links TRBV28 to TRBJ2-1, with D unclear. Germline loops: CDR1 MDHEN, CDR2 SYDVKM. The CDR3 loop spans 14 amino acids. The ends were cut back, 5 bases at V and 0 bases at J, with 8 bases in the middle. The CDR3 protein is CASSRADSYNEQFF. CDR3 DNA: TGTGCCAGCAGTCGAGCCGACTCCTACAATGAGCAGTTCTTC.

The J gene is TRBJ1-2, the V gene TRBV16; no clear D. The CDR3 runs to 13 residues. Trimming took 0 bases from V and 8 from J, leaving 10 bases between them. Germline values: CDR1 KGHSY, CDR2 FQNENV. The DNA of the CDR3 is TGTGCCAGCAGCCAATCCCCTCCAGGAGGCTACACCTTC. As protein: CASSQSPPGGYTF. Drawing the rest from reference TRBV16 and TRBJ1-2, the complete variable domain is GEEVAQTPKHLVRGEGQKAKLYCAPIKGHSYVFWYQQVLKNEFKFLISFQNENVFDETGMPKERFSAKCLPNSPCSLEIQATKLEDSAVYFCASSQSPPGGYTFGSGTRLTVV.

The chain uses TRBV7-9 and TRBJ1-4; 8 bases match TRBD1. J lost 8 bases, V lost 3 bases, and 8 bases had no gene match. Germline V lookup: CDR1 SEHNR, CDR2 FQNEAQ (reference sequence). This CDR3 is built from 15 residues. CDR3 sequence (DNA): TGTGCCAGCAGCTTCACCGGGACAGGTGGGGAAAAACTGTTTTTT. It encodes CASSFTGTGGEKLFF. The full variable domain, completed using reference TRBV7-9 and TRBJ1-4, is DTGVSQNPRHKITKRGQNVTFRCDPISEHNRLYWYRQTLGQGPEFLTYFQNEAQLEKSRLLSDRFSAERPKGSFSTLEIQRTEQGDSAMYLCASSFTGTGGEKLFFGSGTQLSVL.

V usage is TRBV10-2 and J usage is TRBJ1-1; D is ambiguous. The CDR3 runs to 15 residues. From germline, CDR1 is WSHSY and CDR2 SAAADI. V was shortened by 0 bases and J by 0 bases, with 8 bases between the two germline ends. CDR3 protein: CASSESRFMNTEAFF. CDR3 nucleotides: TGCGCCAGCAGTGAGTCACGGTTTATGAACACTGAAGCTTTCTTT.

This clone showed up just a few times. This sequence joins TRBV11-3 and TRBJ1-6; TRBD1 matches 9 bases. The V and J ends lost 7 bases and 7 bases, in that order; junction bases with no gene match: 11. Germline CDR1 reads SGHNT; CDR2 reads YENEEA. The CDR3 loop spans 16 amino acids. CDR3 loop: CASTPGTGLPNSPLHF. The CDR3 region has the DNA TGTGCCAGCACCCCCGGGACAGGGCTCCCAAATTCACCCCTCCACTTT. Full variable domain (missing parts from reference TRBV11-3 and TRBJ1-6): EAGVVQSPRYKIIEKKQPVAFWCNPISGHNTLYWYLQNLGQGPELLIRYENEEAVDDSQLPKDRFSAERLKGVDSTLKIQPAELGDSAVYLCASTPGTGLPNSPLHFGNGTRLTVT.

The V call is TRBV28, the J call TRBJ2-7; 7 bases are a match to TRBD2. This CDR3 region has 14 residues. The germline gives CDR1 MDHEN, CDR2 SYDVKM. J was trimmed by 0 bases and V by 9 bases; bases with no gene match: 8. The CDR3 DNA follows: TGTGCCAGTCGGCGGGGGACTTTCTCCTACGAGCAGTACTTC. Translation: CASRRGTFSYEQYF.

This clone was detected only once. This chain joins TRBV5-6 and TRBJ1-5, with 8 bases fitting TRBD1. CDR3 length: 13 amino acids. Germline V lookup: CDR1 SGHDT, CDR2 YYEEEE. J lost 10 bases, V lost 0 bases, and 3 bases had no gene match. The CDR3 loop reads CASSLGTGSPQHF. The CDR3 nucleotides read TGTGCCAGCAGCTTGGGGACAGGGAGCCCCCAGCATTTT.

The chain joins TRBV5-6 to TRBJ2-1, with 7 bases lining up with TRBD1. This CDR3 has 12 residues. CDR1 and CDR2 from the germline V gene are SGHDT and YYEEEE. V was pared by 4 bases and J by 7 bases, with 2 bases of the junction left unmatched. CDR3 residues: CASSLQGNEQFF. The CDR3 region has the DNA TGTGCCAGCAGCCTACAGGGGAATGAGCAGTTCTTC.

This clone appeared a single time. This chain connects TRBV27 to TRBJ1-6; TRBD1 matches at 7 bases. CDR1 is MNHEY and CDR2 is SMNVEV in the germline V gene (reference sequence). The CDR3 has 15 residues. After removal of 5 bases from V and 7 bases from J, the junction contained 8 bases not matched to a gene. The DNA of the CDR3 is TGTGCCAGCAGTACCTACAGGGGAGAAAATTCACCCCTCCACTTT. It translates to CASSTYRGENSPLHF.

The chain is built from TRBV7-6 and TRBJ2-5; D possibly corresponds to TRBD1 (5 bases). V gave up 1 base and J gave up 0 bases, with 6 bases separating them. The germline CDR1 and CDR2 sequences are SGHVS and FNYEAQ. The CDR3 is 14 residues long. The CDR3 spells CASSLVRDQETQYF. The CDR3 nucleotides are TGTGCCAGCAGCTTAGTCAGGGACCAAGAGACCCAGTACTTC.

This chain joins TRBV27 and TRBJ1-1, with D uncertain. Germline loops: CDR1 MNHEY, CDR2 SMNVEV (reference sequence). CDR3 size: 13 residues. Trimming cost V 5 bases and J 1 base, with 8 bases left between them. The CDR3 region is CASSLKRNTEAFF. The CDR3 DNA reads TGTGCCAGCAGTCTAAAGAGGAACACTGAAGCTTTCTTT.

V usage is TRBV5-4 and J usage is TRBJ1-1; 9 bases align to TRBD1. The CDR3 is made up of 15 amino acids. Per germline, CDR1 SGHNT and CDR2 YYREEE (reference sequence). The V segment lost 2 bases and the J segment 3 bases; nucleotides outside the gene matches: 5. Here the CDR3 reads CASSFWDRAYTEAFF. The CDR3 DNA reads TGTGCCAGCAGCTTTTGGGACAGGGCGTACACTGAAGCTTTCTTT.

The chain combines TRBV4-1 with TRBJ2-1; TRBD2 aligns across 12 bases. The CDR3 sequence is 14 residues long. V was pared by 4 bases and J by 7 bases, with 2 bases of the junction left unmatched. The germline V gene has CDR1 MGHRA and CDR2 YSYEKL. CDR3 nucleotides: TGCGCCAGCAGCCCGGGACTAGCGGGTAATGAGCAGTTCTTC. As protein: CASSPGLAGNEQFF.

The chain links TRBV27 to TRBJ2-5, with 11 bases lining up with TRBD2. The CDR3 runs 16 residues. V lost 6 bases, J lost 1 base, and 7 bases stayed unmatched. Germline CDR1 and CDR2: MNHEY and SMNVEV (reference sequence). CDR3 nucleotides: TGTGCCAGCAGCCTACTAGCGGGGGCGCTCCAAGAGACCCAGTACTTC. Translated: CASSLLAGALQETQYF.

DNA for the CDR3: TGTGCCAGCTCACCACTCCAGCGGGGGCAGGATGAGCAGTTCTTC. Residues: CASSPLQRGQDEQFF. The gene calls are TRBV18 and TRBJ2-1; TRBD2 aligns across 8 bases. Per the germline V gene, CDR1 is KGHSH and CDR2 is LQKENI. V shed 1 base, J shed 8 bases, and the junction held 7 bases outside the gene matches. The CDR3 is 15 amino acids.

The J gene is TRBJ1-1, the V gene TRBV7-8; a possible D gene is TRBD1 (5 bases). The CDR3 is 15 amino acids. The V and J ends lost 2 bases and 2 bases respectively, with 12 bases between them. Germline CDR1 SGHVS, CDR2 FQNEAQ. The CDR3 coding sequence is TGTGCCAGCAGCTTACCTCAGGGCTTAAACACTGAAGCTTTCTTT. Translated, it gives CASSLPQGLNTEAFF.

The chain carries TRBV21-1 and TRBJ2-1; the table's D gene call, TRBD1, was not cross checked with the DNA. TRBV21-1 counts as a pseudogene. This CDR3 is 13 amino acids long. The CDR3 region is CASSTIRENEQFF. The CDR3 region has the DNA TGTGCCAGCAGTACAATCAGGGAAAATGAGCAGTTCTTC.

Only one count was recorded for this clone. This chain connects TRBV6-5 to TRBJ2-7; 7 bases map to TRBD1. Germline values: CDR1 MNHEY, CDR2 SVGAGI. The CDR3 is 14 residues long. With 3 bases clipped from V and 0 bases from J, the junction kept 2 bases outside the gene matches. CDR3: CASSYRDSSYEQYF. Written as DNA, the CDR3 is TGTGCCAGCAGTTATAGGGACAGCTCCTACGAGCAGTACTTC.

Ten or more counts support this clone. V usage is TRBV18 and J usage is TRBJ2-2; weak D call: TRBD1 (6 bases). The CDR3 has 16 amino acids. Per the germline V gene, CDR1 is KGHSH and CDR2 is LQKENI. V was shortened by 0 bases and J by 7 bases, with 15 bases between the two germline ends. CDR3 region: CASSPPVSGAGGELFF. Here the CDR3 DNA reads TGTGCCAGCTCACCACCGGTATCAGGGGCAGGCGGGGAGCTGTTTTTT. The full variable domain, rest sourced from reference TRBV18 and TRBJ2-2, is NAGVMQNPRHLVRRRGQEARLRCSPMKGHSHVYWYRQLPEEGLKFMVYLQKENIIDESGMPKERFSAEFPKEGPSILRIQQVVRGDSAAYFCASSPPVSGAGGELFFGEGSRLTVL.

The V call is TRBV2, the J call TRBJ1-2, with D uncertain. The CDR3 spans 14 residues. Between the trimmed V and J ends, which lost 3 bases and 8 bases, there was a span of 16 bases. In germline, CDR1 is SNHLY, CDR2 FYNNEI. CDR3 sequence reads: CASSDHGRSNGYTF. The CDR3 coding sequence is TGTGCCAGCAGTGATCACGGAAGGAGTAACGGCTACACCTTC.

The rearrangement joins TRBV5-4 to TRBJ1-2; 8 nucleotides line up with TRBD1. Germline V CDR1 and CDR2: SGHNT, YYREEE (reference sequence). V lost 0 bases to trimming and J lost 8 bases; unmatched junction nucleotides: 9. CDR3 length equals 15 residues. The CDR3 is CASSLGPGGEEGYTF. The CDR3 coding sequence is TGTGCCAGCAGCTTGGGACCAGGGGGCGAGGAAGGCTACACCTTC.

V and J are TRBV7-9 and TRBJ2-7; D might be TRBD1 (6 bases). Deletions cut 2 bases from V and 4 bases from J, with 9 bases between. The CDR3 is made up of 13 amino acids. Germline V gene lookup returns CDR1 SEHNR and CDR2 FQNEAQ (reference sequence). The CDR3 sequence: CASSLRQEYEQYF. As DNA, the CDR3 is TGTGCCAGCAGCTTAAGACAGGAATACGAGCAGTACTTC.

The CDR3 sequence: CASSQDGGGADEQYF. The CDR3 DNA follows: TGTGCCAGCAGCCAAGATGGCGGGGGGGCCGACGAGCAGTACTTC. The chain recombines TRBV4-2 with TRBJ2-7; 9 positions agree with TRBD2. CDR1 is LGHNA and CDR2 is YNFKEQ in the germline V gene. The CDR3 contains 15 residues. V was pared by 0 bases and J by 5 bases, with 5 bases of the junction left unmatched.

This chain links TRBV30 with TRBJ1-6; TRBD1 aligns across 9 bases. V trimming: 7 bases; J trimming: 8 bases; junction bases outside the gene matches: 6. The CDR3 extends over 13 amino acids. From germline, CDR1 is GTSNPN and CDR2 SVGIG (reference sequence). CDR3 protein: CAYDRGVYSPLHF. The CDR3 DNA sequence: TGTGCCTACGACAGGGGGGTGTATTCACCCCTCCACTTT. Full variable domain (outside the CDR3, taken from reference TRBV30 and TRBJ1-6): SQTIHQWPATLVQPVGSPLSLECTVEGTSNPNLYWYRQAAGRGLQLLFYSVGIGQISSEVPQNLSASRPQDRQFILSSKKLLLSDSGFYLCAYDRGVYSPLHFGNGTRLTVT.

This chain uses TRBV5-4 with TRBJ1-4, with D maybe TRBD1 (5 bases). In germline, CDR1 is SGHNT, CDR2 YYREEE (reference sequence). This CDR3 has 18 residues. Between the trimmed V and J ends, which lost 3 bases and 0 bases, there was a span of 18 bases. The CDR3 DNA reads as TGTGCCAGCAGCTCCGGAAGTGGGGCGAGACCAACTAATGAAAAACTGTTTTTT. Amino acid sequence: CASSSGSGARPTNEKLFF.